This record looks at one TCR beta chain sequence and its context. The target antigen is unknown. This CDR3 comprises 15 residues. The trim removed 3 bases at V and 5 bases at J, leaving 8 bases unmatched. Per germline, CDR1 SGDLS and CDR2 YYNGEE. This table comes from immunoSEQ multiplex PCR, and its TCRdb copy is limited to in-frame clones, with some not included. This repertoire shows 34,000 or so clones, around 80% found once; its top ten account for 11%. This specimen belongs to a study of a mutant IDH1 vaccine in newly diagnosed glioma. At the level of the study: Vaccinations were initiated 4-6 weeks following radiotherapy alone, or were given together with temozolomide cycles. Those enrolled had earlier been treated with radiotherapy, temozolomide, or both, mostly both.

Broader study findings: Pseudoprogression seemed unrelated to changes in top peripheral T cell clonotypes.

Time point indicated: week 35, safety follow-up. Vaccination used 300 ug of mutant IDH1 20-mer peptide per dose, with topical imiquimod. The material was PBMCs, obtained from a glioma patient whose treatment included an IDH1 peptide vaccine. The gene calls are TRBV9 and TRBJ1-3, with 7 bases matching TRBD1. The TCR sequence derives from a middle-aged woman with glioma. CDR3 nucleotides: TGTGCCAGCAGCGCGAGGACAGGACTCCGAAACACCATATATTTT. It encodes CASSARTGLRNTIYF.